This T cell receptor beta chain was recorded in a study of T-cell reconstitution after alpha-beta-depleted transplantation in children (dated by TCRdb to about 2016). Study-wide context: The study quantitatively tracked T-cell immune reconstitution after TCRalphabeta/CD19-depleted allogeneic hematopoietic cell transplantation in children using TCR repertoire profiling.

Points on this clonotype: Its antigen is not yet known. Nothing much larger sits one base from this clone, and base qualities are not available.

Cut back by 5 bases and 0 bases, the V and J ends lie 14 bases apart. The CDR3 has 16 amino acids, counting the end cysteine and phenylalanine. Kept here is only the CDR3 DNA, which spans 48 bases and is read in frame from base 1. Receptor libraries were prepared by PCR. The sample was run on an Illumina HiSeq 2500. TCR library preparation used molecular barcoding, with unique molecular identifiers applied to normalize quantification of the TCRbeta repertoire. Using fastp at Q25 and MiXCR, TCRdb reprocessed the public reads and kept productive beta chains. Rows with a matching CDR3 protein are joined into one entry that keeps the most common DNA and genes. This sample has a few hundred thousand distinct CDR3 sequences in its table, and about a fifth of those were observed once. The ten largest account for around 3.9% of the sample.

This chain joins TRBV12-3 or TRBV12-4 to TRBJ1-3, with TRBD1 tentatively as D gene (6 bases match). The material sequenced was PBMCs from the stem cell graft donor, taken from the stem cell graft. This sequence originates from a human donor who donated a stem cell graft to a child with acute myeloid leukemia. The CDR3 in this case is CASSLGGLSSGNTIYF. The DNA sequence follows: TGTGCCAGCAGTCTAGGGGGGTTGAGCTCTGGAAACACCATATATTTT.